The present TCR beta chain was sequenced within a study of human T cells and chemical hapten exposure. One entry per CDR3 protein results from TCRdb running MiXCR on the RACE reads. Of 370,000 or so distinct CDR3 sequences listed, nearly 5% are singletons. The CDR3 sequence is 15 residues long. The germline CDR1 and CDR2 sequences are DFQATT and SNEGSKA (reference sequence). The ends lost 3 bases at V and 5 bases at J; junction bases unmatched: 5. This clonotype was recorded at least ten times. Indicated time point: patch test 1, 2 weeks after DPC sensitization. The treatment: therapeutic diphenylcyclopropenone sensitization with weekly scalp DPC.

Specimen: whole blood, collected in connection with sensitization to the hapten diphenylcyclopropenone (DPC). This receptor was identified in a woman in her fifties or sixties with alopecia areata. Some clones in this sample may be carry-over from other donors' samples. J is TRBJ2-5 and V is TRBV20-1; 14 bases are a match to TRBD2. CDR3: CSASPTSGGAETQYF. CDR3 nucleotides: TGCAGTGCTAGCCCGACTAGCGGGGGGGCGGAGACCCAGTACTTC.